The rows below give T cell receptor beta chains drawn from one sample of a study of blood T cell repertoires in COVID-19. Assay used: immunoSEQ multiplex PCR; TCRdb lists only in-frame clones, some missing. The data show approximately 300,000 clones, 92% seen once. What was sequenced was PBMCs or T cells enriched from blood (not recorded which). The receptor set was obtained from a woman aged 25 to 39 who had recovered from COVID-19. Each CDR3 is given with its conserved first and last residue. A D gene is named only where the DNA matches it firmly. Clone sizes are given selectively: once, few, many, or a class where the clone is expanded.

J,D,V,size,CDR3,DNA
TRBJ1-6,-,TRBV18,-,CASSLEVRPLHF,TGTGCCAGCTCACTTGAGGTGAGACCCCTCCACTTT
TRBJ2-2,-,TRBV4-1,-,CASSPTTRNTGELFF,TGCGCCAGCAGCCCCACGACAAGGAACACCGGGGAGCTGTTTTTT
TRBJ2-2,TRBD2,TRBV7-2,-,CASIHIAGIPNTGELFF,TGTGCCAGCATTCACATAGCGGGAATTCCGAACACCGGGGAGCTGTTTTTT
TRBJ2-2,-,TRBV7-2,once,CASSLETRAGELFF,TGTGCCAGCAGCTTAGAGACTAGGGCCGGGGAGCTGTTTTTT
TRBJ2-3,TRBD1,TRBV28,-,CASTSGQGFLDTQYF,TGTGCCAGCACCAGTGGACAGGGGTTCTTAGATACGCAGTATTTT
TRBJ1-2,-,TRBV4-1,-,CASSQGVLTEVNYGYTF,TGCGCCAGCAGCCAAGGAGTACTGACGGAGGTTAACTATGGCTACACCTTC
TRBJ2-1,TRBD2,TRBV28,-,CASSSGGSSYNEQFF,TGTGCCAGCAGCTCGGGGGGTAGCTCCTACAATGAGCAGTTCTTC
TRBJ2-3,-,TRBV6-5,-,CASSYSRGASTDTQYF,TGTGCCAGCAGTTACTCGCGGGGCGCAAGCACAGATACGCAGTATTTT
TRBJ1-1,-,TRBV5-4,-,CASHRSPNTEAFF,TGTGCCAGCCACAGGAGCCCGAACACTGAAGCTTTCTTT
TRBJ1-1,-,TRBV19,-,CASSAPSSMNTEAFF,TGTGCCAGTTCCGCCCCCAGTAGCATGAACACTGAAGCTTTCTTT
TRBJ2-5,TRBD1,TRBV7-6,-,CASSLGQGKKRGETQYF,TGTGCCAGCAGCCTAGGACAGGGGAAAAAACGGGGGGAGACCCAGTACTTC
TRBJ1-2,-,TRBV25-1,once,CASSPGDSYGYTF,TGTGCCAGCAGCCCCGGAGACTCCTATGGCTACACCTTC
TRBJ2-3,-,TRBV27,-,CASSLYFYTDTQYF,TGTGCCAGCAGTCTATATTTTTACACAGATACGCAGTATTTT
TRBJ2-3,TRBD1,TRBV7-2,-,CASRKRGRPTDTQYF,TGTGCCAGCAGAAAAAGGGGGCGGCCCACAGATACGCAGTATTTT
TRBJ2-6,-,TRBV29-1,-,CSVQNSGANVLTF,TGCAGCGTTCAGAACTCTGGGGCCAACGTCCTGACTTTC
TRBJ1-1,-,TRBV11-3,-,CASSLVASPHVKNTEAFF,TGTGCCAGCAGCTTAGTAGCGAGTCCTCACGTCAAGAACACTGAAGCTTTCTTT
TRBJ2-7,TRBD2,TRBV7-9,once,CASSLGTSGRDEQYF,TGTGCCAGCAGCCTCGGGACTAGCGGGAGGGATGAGCAGTACTTC
TRBJ2-7,-,TRBV10-1,few,CASSLCWTPESSYEQYF,TGCGCCAGCAGTTTATGTTGGACACCCGAGAGCTCCTACGAGCAGTACTTC
TRBJ2-3,TRBD2,TRBV3-1/TRBV3-2,-,CASSPRASGGLDTQYF,TGTGCCAGCAGCCCCCGCGCCAGCGGGGGGTTGGATACGCAGTATTTT
TRBJ1-4,TRBD1,TRBV28,-,CASSTGTGHEKLFF,TGTGCCAGCTCAACCGGGACAGGGCATGAAAAACTGTTTTTT
TRBJ1-1,-,TRBV7-6,-,CASSSGLMNTEAFF,TGTGCCAGCAGCTCCGGACTGATGAACACTGAAGCTTTCTTT
TRBJ2-5,-,TRBV11-3,-,CASSLPTRVETQYF,TGTGCCAGCAGCCTACCAACTAGAGTAGAGACCCAGTACTTC
TRBJ1-2,TRBD1,TRBV4-1,-,CASSPRTGANYGYTF,TGCGCCAGCAGCCCTCGAACAGGGGCTAACTATGGCTACACCTTC
TRBJ2-2,TRBD1,TRBV6-1,-,CATEGQANTGELFF,TGTGCCACAGAGGGACAGGCGAACACCGGGGAGCTGTTTTTT
TRBJ1-6,-,TRBV7-2,few,CASSLRGDYNSPLHF,TGTGCCAGCAGCTTACGGGGGGACTATAATTCACCCCTCCACTTT
TRBJ1-5,-,TRBV6-2/TRBV6-3,-,CASSPPGPQHF,TGTGCCAGCAGTCCCCCGGGGCCCCAGCATTTT
TRBJ1-5,-,TRBV6-2/TRBV6-3,-,CASSTRGNQPQHF,TGTGCCAGCAGTACCAGGGGCAATCAGCCCCAGCATTTT
TRBJ1-5,-,TRBV7-5,-,CARVSWTGDNQPQHF,TGTGCCAGAGTCTCCTGGACAGGTGACAATCAGCCCCAGCATTTT
TRBJ1-3,-,TRBV18,few,CASSPLGLRSGNTIYF,TGTGCCAGCTCACCACTTGGACTGCGCTCTGGAAACACCATATATTTT
TRBJ2-5,-,TRBV6-2/TRBV6-3,-,CASSPQDRQETQYF,TGTGCCAGCAGTCCACAGGACAGACAAGAGACCCAGTACTTC
TRBJ1-1,-,TRBV7-9,-,CASSSPPRGNTEAFF,TGTGCCAGCAGCTCCCCTCCCCGGGGAAACACTGAAGCTTTCTTT
TRBJ1-1,-,TRBV5-6,-,CASSLGHLNTEAFF,TGTGCCAGCAGCTTAGGACATTTGAACACTGAAGCTTTCTTT
TRBJ1-3,-,TRBV6-5,-,CASNSATGSGNTIYF,TGTGCCAGTAACTCTGCGACAGGCTCTGGAAACACCATATATTTT
TRBJ2-7,-,TRBV5-8,-,CASSLYTAYEQYF,TGTGCCAGCAGCTTGTACACCGCCTACGAGCAGTACTTC
TRBJ1-2,-,TRBV7-9,-,CASSSGTDYGYTF,TGTGCCAGCAGTTCCGGGACTGACTATGGCTACACCTTC
TRBJ2-2,TRBD2,TRBV27,-,CASSLGVSGGGVTGELFF,TGTGCCAGCAGTTTGGGTGTTTCGGGGGGAGGTGTCACCGGGGAGCTGTTTTTT
TRBJ1-5,-,TRBV24-1,-,CATSEGTGQPQHF,TGTGCCACCAGTGAGGGGACTGGTCAGCCCCAGCATTTT
TRBJ1-2,-,TRBV7-2,-,CASSLASGNYGYTF,TGTGCCAGCAGCTTAGCGTCCGGTAACTATGGCTACACCTTC
TRBJ1-1,-,TRBV5-5,-,CASSFYGVVSTEAFF,TGTGCCAGCAGCTTTTATGGAGTCGTCTCCACTGAAGCTTTCTTT
TRBJ2-3,-,TRBV27,-,CASRRWADTQYF,TGTGCCAGCAGGAGGTGGGCAGATACGCAGTATTTT
TRBJ1-6,-,TRBV18,-,CASSPGNSYNSPLHF,TGTGCCAGCTCTCCAGGCAACTCCTATAATTCACCCCTCCACTTT
TRBJ2-1,-,TRBV6-4,once,CASSDSSAGSYNEQFF,TGTGCCAGCAGTGACTCTTCCGCGGGGTCTTACAATGAGCAGTTCTTC
TRBJ2-7,-,TRBV27,-,CASSLQAPYEQYF,TGTGCCAGCAGTTTACAGGCGCCCTACGAGCAGTACTTC
TRBJ1-1,-,TRBV7-3,-,CASSIQGGDTEAFF,TGTGCCAGCAGCATACAGGGAGGGGACACTGAAGCTTTCTTT
TRBJ2-3,TRBD2,TRBV4-2,once,CASSQELAGGPGTDTQYF,TGTGCCAGCAGCCAAGAACTAGCGGGGGGGCCGGGGACAGATACGCAGTATTTT
TRBJ1-6,TRBD1,TRBV23-1,-,CASSRTGDGNSPLHF,TGCGCCAGCAGTCGGACAGGGGACGGTAATTCACCCCTCCACTTT
TRBJ1-5,-,TRBV30,-,CAWSPPGGSNQPQHF,TGTGCCTGGAGTCCACCAGGCGGGAGCAATCAGCCCCAGCATTTT
TRBJ1-5,TRBD1,TRBV28,-,CASTRQGQGAAQPQHF,TGTGCCAGCACCCGGCAGGGACAGGGGGCGGCGCAGCCCCAGCATTTT